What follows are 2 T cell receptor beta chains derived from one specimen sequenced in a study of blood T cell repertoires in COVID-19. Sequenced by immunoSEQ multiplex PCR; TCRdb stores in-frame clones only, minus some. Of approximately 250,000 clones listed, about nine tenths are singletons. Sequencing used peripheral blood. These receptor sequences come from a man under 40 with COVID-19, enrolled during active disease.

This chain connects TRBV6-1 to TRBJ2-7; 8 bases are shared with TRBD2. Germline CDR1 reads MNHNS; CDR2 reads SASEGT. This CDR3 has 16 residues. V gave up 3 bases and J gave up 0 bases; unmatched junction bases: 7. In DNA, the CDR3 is TGTGCCAGCAGTGACGTAGCGGGACTACACTCCTACGAGCAGTACTTC. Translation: CASSDVAGLHSYEQYF.

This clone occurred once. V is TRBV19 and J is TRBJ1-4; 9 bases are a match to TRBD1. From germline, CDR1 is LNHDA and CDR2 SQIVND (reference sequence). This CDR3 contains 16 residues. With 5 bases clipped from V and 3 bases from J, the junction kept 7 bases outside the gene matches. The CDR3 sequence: CASSPGTGSSNEKLFF. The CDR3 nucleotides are TGTGCCAGTAGTCCCGGGACAGGGTCGTCTAATGAAAAACTGTTTTTT.